One sample yielded the 14 T cell receptor beta chains listed below, sequenced in a study of cytomegalovirus exposure and HLA in healthy donors. Clones were read by immunoSEQ multiplex PCR, and TCRdb kept only the in-frame ones, dropping some. The sample carries around 300,000 clones, around 90% recorded once. The specimen sequenced was PBMCs. Receptor source: a woman aged 25 to 39 in good health and CMV-seropositive.

V is TRBV6-6 and J is TRBJ2-5; 7 nucleotides align to TRBD2. The CDR3 has 15 amino acids. Germline trimming cut 4 bases from V and 7 bases from J; bases unmatched to any gene: 12. CDR1 is MNHNY and CDR2 is SVGAGI in the germline V gene (reference sequence). The CDR3 protein is CASSSNTGGRGTQYF. The CDR3 DNA sequence: TGTGCCAGCAGTTCCAACACCGGGGGGAGAGGGACCCAGTACTTC.

DNA for the CDR3: TGTGCCAGCAGCGCCCGGGACAGGGGGCCGAACACTGAAGCTTTCTTT. Translation: CASSARDRGPNTEAFF. V gene TRBV9 combines with J gene TRBJ1-1; 12 bases are shared with TRBD1. Germline loops: CDR1 SGDLS, CDR2 YYNGEE. The CDR3 sequence is 16 residues long. V lost 3 bases, J lost 1 base, and 4 bases stayed unmatched.

The chain is built from TRBV30 and TRBJ1-4, with a weak D call TRBD1 (6 bases). The CDR3 loop spans 17 amino acids. Germline CDR1 is GTSNPN and CDR2 is SVGIG (reference sequence). V was cut by 3 bases and J by 7 bases, with 24 bases left in between. In DNA form, the CDR3 reads TGTGCCTGGAGCGAAAACCCAGACAGGTTTGGTAGTGAAAAACTGTTTTTT. It is translated as CAWSENPDRFGSEKLFF.

This chain connects TRBV6-6 to TRBJ2-7; 7 bases fit TRBD1. The V and J ends lost 6 bases and 6 bases, in that order; junction bases with no gene match: 5. The CDR3 is 12 amino acids. Germline CDR1 and CDR2: MNHNY and SVGAGI (reference sequence). For the CDR3, the DNA is TGTGCCAGCAGCTCGACAGGGCTCGAGCAGTACTTC. The encoded protein is CASSSTGLEQYF.

This clone was seen only a few times. This chain connects TRBV11-3 to TRBJ2-4; 8 nucleotides agree with TRBD1. Looked up from germline, CDR1 is SGHNT and CDR2 is YENEEA. Trimming took 5 bases from V and 8 from J; bases not matched to a gene: 5. The CDR3 runs to 13 residues. The CDR3 loop is CASSRTGSDIQYF. DNA of the CDR3: TGTGCCAGCAGCAGGACAGGGTCGGACATTCAGTACTTC.

The genes are TRBV28 and TRBJ2-7; 8 bases are a match to TRBD1. The trim removed 5 bases at V and 2 bases at J, leaving 11 bases unmatched. This CDR3 spans 16 amino acids. Germline V gives CDR1 MDHEN, CDR2 SYDVKM. The CDR3 nucleotides are TGTGCCAGCAGTCGCCCCCGGACAGGGTTTCCCTACGAGCAGTACTTC. It yields the protein CASSRPRTGFPYEQYF.

CDR3: CASSLPANYGYTF. The CDR3 region has the DNA TGTGCCAGCAGTTTGCCGGCTAACTATGGCTACACCTTC. The rearrangement links TRBV28 to TRBJ1-2; D remains ambiguous. The CDR3 is 13 amino acids. Trimming shortened V by 3 bases and J by 0 bases, and 5 bases separated the two germline ends. Germline CDR1 is MDHEN and CDR2 is SYDVKM.

This rearrangement joins TRBV5-4 to TRBJ2-7, with 7 bases aligning to TRBD1. The germline V gene encodes CDR1 SGHNT and CDR2 YYREEE (reference sequence). This CDR3 has 14 residues. V gave up 0 bases and J gave up 9 bases; unmatched junction bases: 9. In nucleotides, the CDR3 is TGTGCCAGCAGCTTGGAGACAGGGTCGGCGGCGCAGTACTTC. Residues: CASSLETGSAAQYF.

The genes are TRBV30 and TRBJ2-7; D is possibly TRBD2 (5 bases). Trimming pared 4 bases from V and 1 base from J, leaving 14 bases between. Per germline, CDR1 GTSNPN and CDR2 SVGIG (reference sequence). The CDR3 spans 14 residues. Here the CDR3 reads CAWMLSSGSYEQYF. The CDR3 coding sequence is TGTGCCTGGATGCTTAGCTCGGGGTCCTACGAGCAGTACTTC.

This sequence joins TRBV15 and TRBJ1-2; 11 positions agree with TRBD1. The CDR3 has 19 amino acids. Germline V lookup: CDR1 LNHNV, CDR2 YYDKDF (reference sequence). J lost 2 bases, V lost 1 base, and 12 bases had no gene match. The CDR3 nucleotides are TGTGCCACCAGCAGAGCCAACCCCGGGACAGGGGGAGTAAACTATGGCTACACCTTC. It translates to CATSRANPGTGGVNYGYTF.

V usage is TRBV9 and J usage is TRBJ2-5; 16 nucleotides align to TRBD2. This CDR3 is 16 amino acids long. Germline-derived CDR1 and CDR2 are SGDLS and YYNGEE. V lost 4 bases and J lost 6; bases outside the gene matches: 6. In DNA, the CDR3 is TGTGCCAGCAGCACTGGGACTAGCGGGAGGGATAAGACCCAGTACTTC. Translating it yields CASSTGTSGRDKTQYF.

The genes are TRBV6-5 and TRBJ2-2; D may be TRBD2 (5 bases). Germline CDR1 MNHEY, CDR2 SVGAGI. Deletions cut 5 bases from V and 4 bases from J, with 14 bases between. The CDR3 has 15 residues. The CDR3 DNA follows: TGTGCCAGCAGTGCCCGAGACCGGGGCACCGGGGAGCTGTTTTTT. This encodes CASSARDRGTGELFF.

The table lists this clone with a count of one. CDR3 sequence: CAWTWMAAGGGGGYTF. For the CDR3, the DNA is TGTGCCTGGACCTGGATGGCAGCGGGCGGTGGCGGTGGCTACACCTTC. The V gene is TRBV30, the J gene TRBJ1-2; D unclear. With 4 bases removed from V and 7 bases from J, the gap between germline ends came to 25 bases. Germline CDR1 GTSNPN, CDR2 SVGIG (reference sequence). The CDR3 runs 16 residues.

The J gene is TRBJ2-7, the V gene TRBV7-2; a weak D match, TRBD2 (6 bases). V dropped 1 base and J dropped 4 bases, with 8 bases sitting between them. The CDR3 loop spans 13 amino acids. In germline, CDR1 is SGHTA, CDR2 FQGNSA. CDR3 sequence: CASSLGGRYEQYF. The CDR3 region has the DNA TGTGCCAGCAGCTTAGGGGGGAGGTACGAGCAGTACTTC.